Each of the 22 T cell receptor beta chains below was sequenced from the same sample in a study of T-cell memory formation after mild COVID-19. TCRdb reanalysed the 5' RACE reads using MiXCR and keeps one entry per CDR3 protein. The data show 200,000 or so distinct CDR3 sequences, with 18% seen just once and 2.4% held by the top ten. Material: PBMCs or a T cell subset sorted from them (not recorded which). The receptors derive from an adult woman who had mild COVID-19 (a few samples of this study predate the infection). Cell type and time point are not known.

In this sample, this clonotype turned up a few times. The J gene is TRBJ2-7, the V gene TRBV5-1, with D possibly being TRBD1 or TRBD2 (5 bases each). Germline V gives CDR1 SGHRS, CDR2 YFSETQ. The CDR3 runs 14 residues. Deletions cut 1 base from V and 5 bases from J, with 13 bases between. The CDR3 reads CASSLWDGVDEQYF. The CDR3 region has the DNA TGCGCCAGCAGCTTGTGGGACGGGGTTGACGAGCAGTACTTC. Based on the CDR3 plus reference TRBV5-1 and TRBJ2-7, the full variable domain is KAGVTQTPRYLIKTRGQQVTLSCSPISGHRSVSWYQQTPGQGLQFLFEYFSETQRNKGNFPGRFSGRQFSNSRSEMNVSTLELGDSALYLCASSLWDGVDEQYFGPGTRLTVT.

This sequence joins TRBV29-1 and TRBJ2-3, with D perhaps matching TRBD1 or TRBD2 (6 bases each). V dropped 8 bases and J dropped 2 bases, with 14 bases sitting between them. This CDR3 contains 13 residues. Looked up from germline, CDR1 is SQVTM and CDR2 is ANQGSEA. The CDR3 loop is CSPPGASTDTQYF. The CDR3 DNA reads TGCAGCCCCCCGGGGGCCTCCACAGATACGCAGTATTTT.

Only a few counts were recorded for this clonotype. The rearrangement joins TRBV20-1 to TRBJ2-3, with 11 bases identical to TRBD2. The CDR3 sequence is 13 residues long. The V gene end was trimmed by 5 bases and the J gene end by 5 bases; junction bases not matched to a gene: 3. The germline V gene encodes CDR1 DFQATT and CDR2 SNEGSKA (reference sequence). The CDR3 here is CSADSGREDTQYF. In nucleotides, the CDR3 is TGCAGTGCTGATAGCGGGAGGGAAGATACGCAGTATTTT.

The chain links TRBV4-3 to TRBJ2-1; D remains ambiguous. CDR3 length: 15 residues. Germline-derived CDR1 and CDR2 are LGHNA and YSLEER. V was pared by 0 bases and J by 10 bases, with 16 bases between. CDR3 amino acids: CASSQDPSDSTEQFF. Written as DNA, the CDR3 is TGCGCCAGCAGCCAAGATCCCAGTGATAGCACAGAGCAGTTCTTC.

On this clonotype: Relative to the germline gene, one junction end is altered; a read error may explain this. The chain links TRBV7-2 to TRBJ1-6; D is unclear. Germline assignment: CDR1 SGHTA and CDR2 FQGNSA. CDR3 size: 15 residues. The CDR3 DNA reads as TGTGCCAGCAGCTTAGTTCTGGGAGATAATTCACACCTCCACTTT. This codes for CASSLVLGDNSHLHF.

This clonotype has just a few counts. The gene calls are TRBV5-1 and TRBJ2-2; 7 positions match TRBD2. CDR1 and CDR2 from the germline V gene are SGHRS and YFSETQ. The J segment lost 0 bases and the V segment lost 3 bases, leaving 5 bases of the junction unmatched. The CDR3 has 16 amino acids. The CDR3 coding sequence is TGCGCCAGCAGCTGGGGAGGGGCCGCGAACACCGGGGAGCTGTTTTTT. Translating it yields CASSWGGAANTGELFF.

In its sample, this clonotype was seen a few times. The rearrangement joins TRBV12-3 or TRBV12-4 to TRBJ1-3; no firm D call. The CDR3 is made up of 14 amino acids. V was pared by 4 bases and J by 2 bases, with 9 bases between. The CDR3 bases are TGTGCCAGCAGTTCGACTGGGACTGGAAACACCATATATTTT. Translated, it gives CASSSTGTGNTIYF.

In its sample, this clonotype was seen a few times. V gene TRBV5-1 combines with J gene TRBJ2-1; D is possibly TRBD2 (6 bases). This CDR3 comprises 15 residues. V dropped 2 bases and J dropped 7 bases, with 16 bases sitting between them. Germline loops: CDR1 SGHRS, CDR2 YFSETQ. The chain's CDR3 is CASSLRAAGENEQFF. The CDR3 DNA reads as TGCGCCAGCAGCTTACGGGCAGCGGGTGAGAATGAGCAGTTCTTC.

This clonotype has a handful of counts. The J gene is TRBJ1-2, the V gene TRBV4-2; D not resolved. Germline-derived CDR1 and CDR2 are LGHNA and YNFKEQ. This CDR3 region has 13 residues. V lost 1 base and J 8 bases, leaving 11 bases between the germline ends. CDR3 DNA sequence: TGTGCCAGCAGCCAAGGTACTAGGGAAGGCTACACCTTC. Translating gives CASSQGTREGYTF.

The chain links TRBV24-1 to TRBJ2-5, with D maybe TRBD2 (6 bases). Germline V lookup: CDR1 KGHDR, CDR2 SFDVKD. The CDR3 extends over 13 amino acids. V lost 8 bases and J lost 4, with 13 bases in between. In DNA, the CDR3 is TGTGCCACCATGGGGCAGGGAGGAGAGACCCAGTACTTC. As protein: CATMGQGGETQYF.

This clonotype occurred a few times. The V gene is TRBV20-1, the J gene TRBJ1-4; possibly TRBD1 for D (6 bases). Germline V gene data show CDR1 as DFQATT and CDR2 as SNEGSKA (reference sequence). The CDR3 runs 17 residues. V shed 3 bases and J shed 0 bases, with 17 bases lying between them. CDR3 coding DNA: TGCAGTGCTAGCACCGGGACAAGATATGCAACTAATGAAAAACTGTTTTTT. Translating gives CSASTGTRYATNEKLFF.

There are a few counts of this clonotype. V usage is TRBV7-3 and J usage is TRBJ2-1, with TRBD2 matching over 15 bases. The CDR3 covers 18 residues. Per the germline V gene, CDR1 is SGHTA and CDR2 is FQGTGA. V gave up 1 base and J gave up 1 base; unmatched junction bases: 2. The DNA for the CDR3 is TGTGCCAGCAGCTTAATCGGGACTAGCGGGGGGTCCTACAATGAGCAGTTCTTC. Protein sequence: CASSLIGTSGGSYNEQFF. Looking up the rest from reference TRBV7-3 and TRBJ2-1 gives the full variable domain: GAGVSQTPSNKVTEKGKYVELRCDPISGHTALYWYRQSLGQGPEFLIYFQGTGAADDSGLPNDRFFAVRPEGSVSTLKIQRTERGDSAVYLCASSLIGTSGGSYNEQFFGPGTRLTVL.

The sample holds a few counts of this clonotype. The gene calls are TRBV2 and TRBJ2-1; 8 bases map to TRBD1. V trimming: 6 bases; J trimming: 2 bases; junction bases outside the gene matches: 6. This CDR3 has 15 residues. The germline CDR1 and CDR2 sequences are SNHLY and FYNNEI. The DNA of the CDR3 is TGTGCCAGCAGATTTGACAGGGGAACCTACAATGAGCAGTTCTTC. Protein product: CASRFDRGTYNEQFF.

There are many counts of this clonotype. This chain connects TRBV7-2 to TRBJ2-1; either TRBD1 or TRBD2 may fit D (6 bases each). The CDR3 sequence is 17 residues long. V was shortened by 5 bases and J by 9 bases, with 26 bases between the two germline ends. Looked up from germline, CDR1 is SGHTA and CDR2 is FQGNSA. CDR3 sequence reads: CASSPYSTRGVQGEQFF. As DNA, the CDR3 is TGTGCCAGCAGCCCCTACTCGACTAGGGGTGTACAGGGTGAGCAGTTCTTC.

This clonotype was seen a few times. The chain uses TRBV30 and TRBJ1-3; D perhaps matches TRBD1 (6 bases). CDR3 length: 14 residues. Germline V gene sequence: CDR1 GTSNPN, CDR2 SVGIG (reference sequence). The V end was cut by 0 bases, the J end by 4 bases, with 10 bases between. Written as DNA, the CDR3 is TGTGCCTGGAGTGTAGGGGGGACAGGAAACACCATATATTTT. Its translation: CAWSVGGTGNTIYF.

V gene TRBV5-1 combines with J gene TRBJ1-2; tentatively, D is TRBD1 (5 bases). V was shortened by 3 bases and J by 6 bases, with 15 bases between the two germline ends. This CDR3 region has 14 residues. Germline V gene data show CDR1 as SGHRS and CDR2 as YFSETQ. The CDR3 region has the DNA TGCGCCAGCAGCTCCACGGGGACCACCCATGGCTACACCTTC. Translation: CASSSTGTTHGYTF.

As to this clonotype: A read error may account for a junction end that differs from germline. The rearrangement links TRBV25-1 to TRBJ1-5; 8 bases align to TRBD1. This CDR3 spans 15 amino acids. CDR1 MGHDK and CDR2 SYGVNS come from the germline V gene. CDR3 DNA sequence: TGTGCCAGCAGTGACCGCGGACAGGGTAATCGGCCCCAGCATTTT. Encoded protein: CASSDRGQGNRPQHF.

This clonotype was counted ten times or more. At one of its ends the junction is not consistent with the germline gene, which may arise from a read error. The chain carries TRBV5-6 and TRBJ2-3, with D tentatively TRBD2 (6 bases). The CDR3 spans 15 residues. Germline V gene lookup returns CDR1 SGHDT and CDR2 YYEEEE. CDR3 protein: CASSLGDFRTDTQYF. The CDR3 DNA reads TGTGCCAGCAGCTTGGGGGACTTCCGCACGGATACGCAGTATTTT.

The chain recombines TRBV30 with TRBJ2-5; D possibly matches TRBD1 or TRBD2 (6 bases each). Germline loops: CDR1 GTSNPN, CDR2 SVGIG (reference sequence). Between the trimmed V and J ends, which lost 0 bases and 4 bases, there was a span of 9 bases. This CDR3 comprises 13 residues. The CDR3 loop reads CAWSVGGPETQYF. Written as DNA, the CDR3 is TGTGCCTGGAGTGTCGGGGGCCCAGAGACCCAGTACTTC.

The chain recombines TRBV12-3 or TRBV12-4 with TRBJ1-2; no definite D call. The length of the CDR3 is 18 residues. V lost 1 base to trimming and J lost 8 bases, with 26 bases between them. CDR3: CASSLGPHRGKGFRGYTF. DNA for the CDR3: TGTGCCAGCAGTTTAGGCCCCCATCGTGGGAAAGGGTTCCGGGGCTACACCTTC.

This clonotype was detected only a few times. This chain links TRBV24-1 with TRBJ2-5; TRBD2 matches at 7 bases. J lost 3 bases, V lost 5 bases, and 8 bases had no gene match. The CDR3 has 15 amino acids. Germline-derived CDR1 and CDR2 are KGHDR and SFDVKD. The CDR3 nucleotides read TGTGCCACCAGTGGGAGCGGGGACCTTGAAGAGACCCAGTACTTC. Amino acid sequence: CATSGSGDLEETQYF.

The V call is TRBV5-1, the J call TRBJ2-6, with D perhaps TRBD2 (5 bases). Trimming took 4 bases from V and 0 from J, leaving 11 bases between them. Looked up from germline, CDR1 is SGHRS and CDR2 is YFSETQ. CDR3 length equals 16 residues. CDR3 in DNA: TGCGCCAGCAGCGCGACCACTAGCTCTGGGGCCAACGTCCTGACTTTC. Encoded protein: CASSATTSSGANVLTF.